Listed below are T cell receptor beta chains from one sample, sequenced in a study of blood T cell repertoires in COVID-19. Sequencing used immunoSEQ multiplex PCR; TCRdb keeps in-frame clones, though not all of them. This sample has about 480,000 clones, with 87% found just once. Sample: PBMCs or T cells enriched from blood (not recorded which). The source is a woman aged 18-29 years with acute COVID-19. The CDR3 runs from the conserved cysteine through the conserved F or W. Fields, in order: CDR3 protein, CDR3 DNA, clone size, D gene, J gene, V gene. The D gene is left open where the match is weak. Expanded clones get a size class; other rows say once, few or many, or leave the size out.

CASSAYIGNEQFF	TGTGCCAGCAGCGCATACATTGGCAATGAGCAGTTCTTC	-	-	TRBJ2-1	TRBV7-2
CASSLISVQGINQPQHF	TGTGCCAGCAGTTTAATTTCGGTACAGGGTATTAATCAGCCCCAGCATTTT	-	-	TRBJ1-5	TRBV27
CASSIGPGQSYGYTF	TGTGCCAGTAGTATAGGCCCGGGACAGTCCTATGGCTACACCTTC	few	TRBD1	TRBJ1-2	TRBV19
CATLRGGTGDEKLFF	TGTGCCACTTTACGAGGGGGGACAGGGGATGAAAAACTGTTTTTT	few	TRBD1	TRBJ1-4	TRBV28
CASSRTGDTEAFF	TGTGCCAGCAGTCGCACAGGGGACACTGAAGCTTTCTTT	once	TRBD1	TRBJ1-1	TRBV5-8
CAISESRAGGSDWNQPQHF	TGTGCCATCAGTGAGTCGAGGGCAGGGGGCTCCGATTGGAATCAGCCCCAGCATTTT	-	TRBD1	TRBJ1-5	TRBV10-3
CASSISGQQTGELFF	TGTGCCAGCTCAATTTCGGGACAGCAAACCGGGGAGCTGTTTTTT	-	TRBD1	TRBJ2-2	TRBV18
CAISESTNSPLHF	TGTGCCATCAGTGAGAGTACAAATTCACCCCTCCACTTT	-	-	TRBJ1-6	TRBV10-3
CASSVTGGAYNEQFF	TGTGCCAGCAGCGTAACAGGGGGCGCTTACAATGAGCAGTTCTTC	-	TRBD1	TRBJ2-1	TRBV11-2
CAWSVTSQGQFF	TGTGCCTGGAGTGTAACTTCCCAGGGACAGTTCTTC	-	-	TRBJ2-1	TRBV30
CASSQVYRGGQPQHF	TGTGCCAGCAGCCAAGTATACAGGGGCGGACAGCCCCAGCATTTT	-	TRBD1	TRBJ1-5	TRBV3-1/TRBV3-2
CASSQDFGGIVHNEQFF	TGCGCCAGCAGCCAAGATTTCGGCGGGATAGTCCACAATGAGCAGTTCTTC	-	-	TRBJ2-1	TRBV4-3
CASGQDQPQHF	TGTGCCAGCGGACAGGATCAGCCCCAGCATTTT	once	TRBD1	TRBJ1-5	TRBV9
CASSVGGRVGAGTPNEQFF	TGTGCCAGCAGCGTAGGGGGTCGGGTTGGCGCGGGGACGCCCAATGAGCAGTTCTTC	few	-	TRBJ2-1	TRBV9